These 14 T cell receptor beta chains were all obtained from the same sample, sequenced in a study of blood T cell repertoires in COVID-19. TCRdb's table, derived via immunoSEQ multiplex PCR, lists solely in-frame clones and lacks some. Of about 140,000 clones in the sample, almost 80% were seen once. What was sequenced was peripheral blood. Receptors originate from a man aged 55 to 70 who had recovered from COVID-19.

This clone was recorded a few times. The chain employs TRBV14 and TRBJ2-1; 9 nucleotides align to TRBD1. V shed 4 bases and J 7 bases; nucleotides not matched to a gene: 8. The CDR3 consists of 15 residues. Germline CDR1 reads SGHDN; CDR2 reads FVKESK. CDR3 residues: CASSPRDRVVNEQFF. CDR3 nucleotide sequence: TGTGCCAGCAGCCCCCGGGACAGGGTGGTTAATGAGCAGTTCTTC.

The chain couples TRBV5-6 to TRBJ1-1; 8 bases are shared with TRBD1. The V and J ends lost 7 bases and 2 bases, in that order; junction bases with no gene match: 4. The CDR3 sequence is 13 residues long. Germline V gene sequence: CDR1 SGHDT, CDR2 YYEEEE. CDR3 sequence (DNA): TGTGCCAGCTCAGGGGGCTCTAACACTGAAGCTTTCTTT. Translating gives CASSGGSNTEAFF.

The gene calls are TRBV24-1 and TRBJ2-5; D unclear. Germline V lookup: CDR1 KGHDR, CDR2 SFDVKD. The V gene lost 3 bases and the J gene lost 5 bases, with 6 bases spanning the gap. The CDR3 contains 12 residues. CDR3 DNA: TGTGCCACCAGTGATCCCTCCGAGACCCAGTACTTC. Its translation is CATSDPSETQYF.

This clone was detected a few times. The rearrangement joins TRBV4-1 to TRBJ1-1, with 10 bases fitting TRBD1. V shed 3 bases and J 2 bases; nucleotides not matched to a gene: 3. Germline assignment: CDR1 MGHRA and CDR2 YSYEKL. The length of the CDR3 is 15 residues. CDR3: CASSHSTGGNTEAFF. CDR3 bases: TGCGCCAGCAGCCACTCGACAGGGGGCAACACTGAAGCTTTCTTT.

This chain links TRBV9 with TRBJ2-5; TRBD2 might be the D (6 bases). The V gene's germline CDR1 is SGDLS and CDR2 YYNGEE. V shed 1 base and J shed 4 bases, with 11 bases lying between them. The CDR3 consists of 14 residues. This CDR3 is CASSVSFGGETQYF. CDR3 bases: TGTGCCAGCAGCGTAAGTTTCGGGGGAGAGACCCAGTACTTC. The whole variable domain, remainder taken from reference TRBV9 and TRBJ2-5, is DSGVTQTPKHLITATGQRVTLRCSPRSGDLSVYWYQQSLDQGLQFLIQYYNGEERAKGNILERFSAQQFPDLHSELNLSSLELGDSALYFCASSVSFGGETQYFGPGTRLLVL.

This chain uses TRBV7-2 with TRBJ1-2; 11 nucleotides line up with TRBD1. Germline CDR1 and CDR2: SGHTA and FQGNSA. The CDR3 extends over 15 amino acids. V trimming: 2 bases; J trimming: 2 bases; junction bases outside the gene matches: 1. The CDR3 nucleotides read TGTGCCAGCAGCTTAAGGACAGGGGGCAACTATGGCTACACCTTC. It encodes CASSLRTGGNYGYTF.

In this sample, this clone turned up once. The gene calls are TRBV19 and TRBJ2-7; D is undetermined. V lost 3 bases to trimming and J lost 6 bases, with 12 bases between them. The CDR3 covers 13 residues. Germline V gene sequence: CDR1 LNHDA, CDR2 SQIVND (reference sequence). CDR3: CASSIVSNREQYF. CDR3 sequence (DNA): TGTGCCAGTAGTATTGTTAGCAACCGCGAGCAGTACTTC.

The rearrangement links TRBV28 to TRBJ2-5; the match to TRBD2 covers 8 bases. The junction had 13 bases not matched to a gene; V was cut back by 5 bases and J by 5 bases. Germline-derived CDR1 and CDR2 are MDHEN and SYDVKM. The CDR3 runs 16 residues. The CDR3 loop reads CASSPGASGYAETQYF. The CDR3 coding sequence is TGTGCCAGCAGTCCGGGGGCTAGCGGGTACGCCGAGACCCAGTACTTC. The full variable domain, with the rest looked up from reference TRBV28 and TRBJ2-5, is DVKVTQSSRYLVKRTGEKVFLECVQDMDHENMFWYRQDPGLGLRLIYFSYDVKMKEKGDIPEGYSVSREKKERFSLILESASTNQTSMYLCASSPGASGYAETQYFGPGTRLLVL.

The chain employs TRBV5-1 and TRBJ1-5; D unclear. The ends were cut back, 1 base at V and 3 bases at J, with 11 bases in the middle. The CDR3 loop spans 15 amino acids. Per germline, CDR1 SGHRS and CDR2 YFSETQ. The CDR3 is CASSLMTGNNQPQHF. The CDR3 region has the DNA TGCGCCAGCAGCTTGATGACCGGGAACAATCAGCCCCAGCATTTT.

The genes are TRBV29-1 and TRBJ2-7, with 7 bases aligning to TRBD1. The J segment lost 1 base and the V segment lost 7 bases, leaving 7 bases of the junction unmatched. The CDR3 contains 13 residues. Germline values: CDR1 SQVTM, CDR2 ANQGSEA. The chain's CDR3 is CSARQTGSYEQYF. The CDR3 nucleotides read TGCAGCGCGCGACAGACAGGGTCCTACGAGCAGTACTTC.

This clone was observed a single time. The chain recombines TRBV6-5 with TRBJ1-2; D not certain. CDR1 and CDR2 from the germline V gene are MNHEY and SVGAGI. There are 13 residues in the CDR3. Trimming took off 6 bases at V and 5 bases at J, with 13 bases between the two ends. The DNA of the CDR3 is TGTGCCAGCAGCCCCGATAGAAATTATGGCTACACCTTC. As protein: CASSPDRNYGYTF.

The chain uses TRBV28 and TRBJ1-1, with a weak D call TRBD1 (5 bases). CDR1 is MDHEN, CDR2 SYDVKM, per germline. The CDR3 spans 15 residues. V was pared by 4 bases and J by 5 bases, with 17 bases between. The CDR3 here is CASSSGDPGSTEAFF. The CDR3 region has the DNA TGTGCCAGCAGTTCGGGGGACCCTGGATCAACTGAAGCTTTCTTT.

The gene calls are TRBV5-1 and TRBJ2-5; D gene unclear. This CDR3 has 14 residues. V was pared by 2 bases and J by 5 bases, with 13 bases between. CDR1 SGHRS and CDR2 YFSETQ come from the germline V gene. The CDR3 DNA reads TGCGCCAGCAGCTTCGATGGCGGTAGGGAGACCCAGTACTTC. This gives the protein CASSFDGGRETQYF.

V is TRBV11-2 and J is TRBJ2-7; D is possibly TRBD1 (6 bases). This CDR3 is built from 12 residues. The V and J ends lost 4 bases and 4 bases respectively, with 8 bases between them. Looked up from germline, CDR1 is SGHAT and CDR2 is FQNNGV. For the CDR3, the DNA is TGTGCCAGCAGCTCCCAGGGGTACGAGCAGTACTTC. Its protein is CASSSQGYEQYF.